The 15 T cell receptor beta chains below all came from one sample that was sequenced in a study of blood T cell repertoires in COVID-19. Generated by immunoSEQ multiplex PCR, the TCRdb table keeps only in-frame clones and is missing some. Of under 250,000 clones detected, over 75% appear once; the ten largest clones hold 4.5% to 5.5%. Sequencing used peripheral blood. The receptors were gathered from a woman between 35 and 50 years old with acute or convalescent COVID-19.

The genes are TRBV4-1 and TRBJ1-1; 7 nucleotides match TRBD1. The CDR3 totals 16 residues. Germline V gene lookup returns CDR1 MGHRA and CDR2 YSYEKL. J gave up 0 bases and V 2 bases, and 6 bases lay outside the gene matches. DNA for the CDR3: TGCGCCAGCAGCCAATTGGCGCAGGGGGTGAACACTGAAGCTTTCTTT. The encoded protein is CASSQLAQGVNTEAFF.

The V call is TRBV7-9, the J call TRBJ1-3; possibly TRBD1 for D (5 bases). This CDR3 has 13 residues. Looked up from germline, CDR1 is SEHNR and CDR2 is FQNEAQ (reference sequence). Trimming took off 10 bases at V and 6 bases at J, with 16 bases between the two ends. The CDR3 region has the DNA TGTGCCACCCAGACAGCGCTAGAAAACACCATATATTTT. This encodes CATQTALENTIYF.

This clone was detected once. This chain connects TRBV7-8 to TRBJ1-2, with TRBD1 identical over 7 bases. The trim removed 4 bases at V and 4 bases at J, leaving 9 bases unmatched. This CDR3 is 15 amino acids long. CDR1 is SGHVS, CDR2 FQNEAQ, per germline. The CDR3 loop reads CASSSMRGRGYGYTF. The CDR3 bases are TGTGCCAGCAGCTCGATGAGGGGGCGAGGCTATGGCTACACCTTC.

The chain recombines TRBV24-1 with TRBJ2-5, with 9 bases aligning to TRBD1. V lost 3 bases, J lost 0 bases, and 7 bases stayed unmatched. Per germline, CDR1 KGHDR and CDR2 SFDVKD. The CDR3 contains 17 residues. CDR3 amino acids: CATSDPWTGEYQETQYF. The CDR3 nucleotides are TGTGCCACCAGTGATCCATGGACAGGGGAGTACCAAGAGACCCAGTACTTC.

The gene calls are TRBV4-1 and TRBJ1-2; weak D call: TRBD1 (5 bases). Germline loops: CDR1 MGHRA, CDR2 YSYEKL. Trimming stripped 1 base from V and 4 bases from J, with 19 bases between. This CDR3 is 17 amino acids long. In DNA form, the CDR3 reads TGCGCCAGCAGCCAAGGTCCCCTTGGGCCAGGGTCCTATGGCTACACCTTC. Translating it yields CASSQGPLGPGSYGYTF.

The chain carries TRBV11-2 and TRBJ1-2; a weak D match, TRBD1 (6 bases). The CDR3 length is 13 residues. V was clipped by 5 bases and J by 5 bases, with 12 bases between them. CDR1 is SGHAT and CDR2 is FQNNGV in the germline V gene. The CDR3 nucleotides are TGTGCCAGCAGCCCACAGGGAGAATATGGCTACACCTTC. Translation gives CASSPQGEYGYTF.

J is TRBJ1-2 and V is TRBV14; 7 bases agree with TRBD1. The CDR3 consists of 17 residues. From germline, CDR1 is SGHDN and CDR2 FVKESK. The junction had 14 bases not matched to a gene; V was cut back by 4 bases and J by 3 bases. The CDR3, as DNA: TGTGCCAGCAGCCCTCCCCCACAGGGGCTTAAGGACTATGGCTACACCTTC. It specifies CASSPPPQGLKDYGYTF.

V is TRBV7-2 and J is TRBJ2-5, with D possibly being TRBD1 (5 bases). The CDR3 extends over 18 amino acids. From germline, CDR1 is SGHTA and CDR2 FQGNSA. V dropped 0 bases and J dropped 2 bases, with 19 bases sitting between them. Here the CDR3 reads CASSLAGFWGPKQETQYF. The DNA for the CDR3 is TGTGCCAGCAGCTTAGCCGGATTCTGGGGCCCAAAACAAGAGACCCAGTACTTC.

The rearrangement links TRBV12-3 or TRBV12-4 to TRBJ1-2, with D possibly TRBD1 on 5 matching bases. This CDR3 region has 12 residues. The ends were cut back, 6 bases at V and 5 bases at J, with 10 bases in the middle. Written as DNA, the CDR3 is TGTGCCAGCAGACCTGACAGATATGGCTACACCTTC. This encodes CASRPDRYGYTF.

V is TRBV3-1 (or the pseudogene TRBV3-2) and J is TRBJ1-1, with unresolved D. This CDR3 region has 16 residues. Germline loops: CDR1 LGHDT, CDR2 YNNKEL (reference sequence). Trimming took 2 bases from V and 1 from J, leaving 14 bases between them. CDR3 sequence (DNA): TGTGCCAGCAGCCAATTTTTCAGACAATCGAACACTGAAGCTTTCTTT. Its protein is CASSQFFRQSNTEAFF.

The CDR3 spells CASSYIQSGELFF. In DNA, the CDR3 is TGTGCCAGCAGTTATATCCAGTCCGGGGAGCTGTTTTTT. This rearrangement joins TRBV6-5 to TRBJ2-2; D remains ambiguous. With 3 bases removed from V and 6 bases from J, the gap between germline ends came to 8 bases. The V gene's germline CDR1 is MNHEY and CDR2 SVGAGI. The CDR3 contains 13 residues.

The rearrangement uses TRBV6-6 and TRBJ1-2; TRBD1 agrees at 8 bases. With V trimmed by 2 bases and J by 4 bases, 6 bases remained unmatched. The V gene's germline CDR1 is MNHNY and CDR2 SVGAGI (reference sequence). This CDR3 spans 15 amino acids. The CDR3: CASSYQGGQGYGYTF. In nucleotides, the CDR3 is TGTGCCAGCAGTTACCAGGGAGGACAGGGCTATGGCTACACCTTC.

The table lists this clone with a count of one. The chain combines TRBV6-4 with TRBJ2-7, with a possible D match to TRBD1 (6 bases). The CDR3 sequence is 14 residues long. Germline CDR1 MRHNA, CDR2 SNTAGT. The ends were cut back, 10 bases at V and 6 bases at J, with 22 bases in the middle. CDR3 sequence: CANPRTAAGFEQYV. CDR3 in DNA: TGTGCCAACCCTCGGACAGCCGCCGGTTTCGAGCAGTACGTC.

This rearrangement joins TRBV6-1 to TRBJ1-2; perhaps TRBD1 as D (6 bases). Trimming removed 0 bases at V and 3 bases at J, with 14 bases between. The CDR3 has 16 residues. The germline gives CDR1 MNHNS, CDR2 SASEGT. The CDR3 sequence is CASSEADSPFYYGYTF. The CDR3, as DNA: TGTGCCAGCAGTGAAGCGGACAGCCCATTCTACTATGGCTACACCTTC.

The rearrangement links TRBV11-2 to TRBJ2-5; D ambiguous. The CDR3 has 13 residues. V was shortened by 0 bases and J by 4 bases, with 6 bases between the two germline ends. Germline lookup yields CDR1 SGHAT and CDR2 FQNNGV. CDR3 sequence: CASSLEYIETQYF. CDR3 DNA: TGTGCCAGCAGCTTAGAGTACATAGAGACCCAGTACTTC.